This T cell receptor (beta chain) was captured in a study of blood T cells in healthy people across ages. The sample holds a few counts of this clonotype. Using a J-beta primer mix together with a sample-barcoded 5' primer, a second PCR was run for roughly 7 to 12 cycles. MiXCR, applied by TCRdb to the 5' RACE reads, yields one record per CDR3 protein. The sample includes roughly 860,000 distinct CDR3 sequences, approximately 65% of them seen just once. This CDR3 contains 12 residues. CDR1 is SGHAT, CDR2 FQNNGV, per germline. The V and J ends lost 5 bases and 5 bases respectively, with 10 bases between them.

This chain connects TRBV11-2 to TRBJ2-7; D uncertain. The TCR was taken from a man between 25 and 39 years old in good health. The sample was blood. The CDR3 region has the DNA TGTGCCAGCAGCGTAACCTATAACGAGCAGTACTTC. It translates to CASSVTYNEQYF.